This entry lists 13 T cell receptor beta chains sequenced from one sample in a study of T-cell memory formation after mild COVID-19. TCRdb analysed the 5' RACE reads with MiXCR anew, one entry per CDR3 protein. This table holds 550,000 to 700,000 distinct CDR3 sequences, more than 15% found once. Source material: PBMCs or a T cell subset sorted from them (not recorded which). All receptors come from an adult woman who had mild COVID-19 (a few samples of this study predate the infection). Cell type and time point are not known.

The chain employs TRBV9 and TRBJ2-2; TRBD1 matches at 9 bases. CDR3 size: 15 residues. The J segment lost 4 bases and the V segment lost 3 bases, leaving 4 bases of the junction unmatched. Germline lookup yields CDR1 SGDLS and CDR2 YYNGEE. The CDR3 DNA sequence: TGTGCCAGCAGCGGGGGACAGGGTGTCACCGGGGAGCTGTTTTTT. Amino acid sequence: CASSGGQGVTGELFF.

The chain carries TRBV6-5 and TRBJ2-5; 13 bases align to TRBD2. CDR1 is MNHEY and CDR2 is SVGAGI in the germline V gene. This CDR3 is built from 15 residues. Trimming removed 6 bases from V and 5 bases from J; junction bases left unmatched: 6. CDR3 DNA: TGTGCCAGCAGACAACTAGCGGGGGGGCAGGAGACCCAGTACTTC. Protein: CASRQLAGGQETQYF.

This clonotype was observed a few times. The CDR3 DNA reads as TGTGCCAGTAGCCTACAGGTGTATAGCAATCAGCCCCAGCATTTT. This encodes CASSLQVYSNQPQHF. The V and J genes are TRBV19 and TRBJ1-5; TRBD1 is a possible D gene (5 bases). Trimming removed 6 bases at V and 0 bases at J, with 12 bases between. Per the germline V gene, CDR1 is LNHDA and CDR2 is SQIVND (reference sequence). The CDR3 is made up of 15 amino acids.

There are a few counts of this clonotype. The chain carries TRBV9 and TRBJ2-2; 9 bases agree with TRBD1. The ends lost 3 bases at V and 6 bases at J; junction bases unmatched: 0. From germline, CDR1 is SGDLS and CDR2 YYNGEE. The CDR3 has 13 amino acids. This chain's CDR3 is CASSGTGAGELFF. CDR3 sequence (DNA): TGTGCCAGCAGCGGGACAGGGGCCGGGGAGCTGTTTTTT.

The V gene is TRBV2, the J gene TRBJ1-6; D gene ambiguous. V was cut by 5 bases and J by 13 bases, with 15 bases left in between. Looked up from germline, CDR1 is SNHLY and CDR2 is FYNNEI. This CDR3 is built from 13 residues. The CDR3, as DNA: TGTGCCAGCAGTTCGACAAGCGGTCGGCCCCTCCACTTT. Amino acids: CASSSTSGRPLHF.

This clonotype was detected a few times. The genes are TRBV12-3 or TRBV12-4 and TRBJ2-3; the D is unclear. V was shortened by 6 bases and J by 6 bases, with 22 bases between the two germline ends. CDR3 length: 16 amino acids. Written as DNA, the CDR3 is TGTGCCAGCAGCCTGACTCGCGACCGACTCGGGGATACGCAGTATTTT. It translates to CASSLTRDRLGDTQYF.

The rearrangement joins TRBV10-3 to TRBJ2-7; the D gene is possibly TRBD1 (6 bases). The germline gives CDR1 ENHRY, CDR2 SYGVKD. V was shortened by 3 bases and J by 2 bases, with 11 bases between the two germline ends. This CDR3 spans 14 amino acids. The CDR3 here is CAISDGDTTYEQYF. CDR3 DNA sequence: TGTGCCATCAGTGACGGGGACACCACCTACGAGCAGTACTTC.

This clonotype was observed a handful of times. The rearrangement links TRBV4-1 to TRBJ2-1; 10 nucleotides match TRBD2. Unmatched junction bases numbered 5, after V lost 2 bases and J lost 1 base. Germline CDR1 reads MGHRA; CDR2 reads YSYEKL. The CDR3 extends over 17 amino acids. CDR3: CASSQSSGRSSYNEQFF. In DNA form, the CDR3 reads TGCGCCAGCAGCCAATCTAGCGGGAGATCGTCCTACAATGAGCAGTTCTTC.

This clonotype has just a few counts. The V gene is TRBV9, the J gene TRBJ2-5; D ambiguous. This CDR3 comprises 12 residues. The V gene's germline CDR1 is SGDLS and CDR2 YYNGEE. V gave up 0 bases and J gave up 5 bases, with 5 bases separating them. In DNA form, the CDR3 reads TGTGCCAGCAGCGTAGTGGATGAGACCCAGTACTTC. This encodes CASSVVDETQYF.

The V gene is TRBV20-1, the J gene TRBJ2-1, with D perhaps matching TRBD1 or TRBD2 (5 bases each). The V gene lost 0 bases and the J gene lost 7 bases, with 19 bases spanning the gap. The CDR3 loop spans 16 amino acids. Germline V gives CDR1 DFQATT, CDR2 SNEGSKA (reference sequence). The CDR3: CSARDWGRGSLNEQFF. The CDR3, as DNA: TGCAGTGCTAGAGATTGGGGGAGAGGCTCGCTGAATGAGCAGTTCTTC.

The genes are TRBV5-1 and TRBJ1-1, with TRBD1 as a possible D gene (6 bases). This CDR3 comprises 15 residues. Germline values: CDR1 SGHRS, CDR2 YFSETQ. The V gene lost 2 bases and the J gene lost 1 base, with 12 bases spanning the gap. CDR3 protein: CASSLQVTGNTEAFF. In DNA, the CDR3 is TGCGCCAGCAGCTTACAAGTGACAGGGAACACTGAAGCTTTCTTT.

This clonotype was counted at least ten times. The chain uses TRBV15 and TRBJ2-1; D is unresolved. CDR1 is LNHNV and CDR2 is YYDKDF in the germline V gene (reference sequence). Between the trimmed V and J ends, which lost 2 bases and 11 bases, there was a span of 10 bases. There are 12 residues in the CDR3. The CDR3 loop reads CATSRLDVQQFF. The CDR3 DNA is TGTGCCACCAGCAGACTAGACGTTCAGCAGTTCTTC. Full variable domain (rest looked up from reference TRBV15 and TRBJ2-1): DAMVIQNPRYQVTQFGKPVTLSCSQTLNHNVMYWYQQKSSQAPKLLFHYYDKDFNNEADTPDNFQSRRPNTSFCFLDIRSPGLGDTAMYLCATSRLDVQQFFGPGTRLTVL.

This chain connects TRBV4-3 to TRBJ2-3; the D gene is possibly TRBD2 (6 bases). Germline CDR1 and CDR2: LGHNA and YSLEER. The V and J ends lost 4 bases and 3 bases respectively, with 14 bases between them. The CDR3 extends over 15 amino acids. The CDR3 DNA follows: TGCGCCAGCAGCCGGGGCGGGATCAAGACAGATACGCAGTATTTT. Translating gives CASSRGGIKTDTQYF.